This TCR beta chain was observed in a study of response to subunit inactivated influenza vaccine. Using its own MiXCR run on the RT-PCR reads, TCRdb lists one record per CDR3 protein. In the table there are around 480,000 distinct CDR3 sequences, about 15% of which are singletons. Study results and limitations: Only a handful of new T cells, the authors suggested, are recruited with each seasonal influenza vaccination.

With respect to this clonotype: Its specificity is not known.

The germline V and J ends were trimmed by 7 bases and 5 bases, with 0 bases remaining between them. Germline CDR1 is MNHEY and CDR2 is SMNVEV (reference sequence). The CDR3 is 8 residues long. Sequencing used CD4+ T cells sorted from PBMCs, obtained 23 months after vaccination. V gene TRBV27 combines with J gene TRBJ2-7; D gene ambiguous. The TCR was taken from a man aged 50 to 69 who received an inactivated influenza vaccine. The DNA of the CDR3 is TGTGCCAGCAACGAGCAGTACTTC. Protein: CASNEQYF.